These 12 T cell receptor beta chains were all obtained from the same sample, sequenced in a study of blood T cell repertoires in COVID-19. Some clones are missing from TCRdb's copy, which holds only in-frame ones; the method was immunoSEQ multiplex PCR. The profile shows about 220,000 clones, 80% to 85% of them singletons. What was sequenced was peripheral blood. Source of these receptors: a woman aged 60-75 years who had recovered from COVID-19.

The rearrangement links TRBV4-1 to TRBJ1-1; 9 nucleotides match TRBD1. The CDR3 is made up of 16 amino acids. The J segment lost 7 bases and the V segment lost 4 bases, leaving 13 bases of the junction unmatched. CDR1 MGHRA and CDR2 YSYEKL come from the germline V gene. CDR3 nucleotide sequence: TGCGCCAGCAGCCCCCAAGGGGGACAGGGTTGGGTTGAAGCTTTCTTT. Its protein product is CASSPQGGQGWVEAFF.

For this clone: No conserved phenylalanine or tryptophan is present at the end of the CDR3, so a read error is the likely explanation. The DNA is left out, because the CDR3 cannot be placed on it with certainty; the CDR3 is given as TCRdb lists it. The chain is built from TRBV7-8 and TRBJ1-1; the D call of TRBD1 is as the table states it, not checked on the DNA. Germline loops: CDR1 SGHVS, CDR2 FQNEAQ. The CDR3 is 12 residues long, counting both termini. This CDR3 is CASGRDSRDWSV.

The chain has TRBV5-1 and TRBJ2-7; possibly TRBD1 for D (5 bases). Germline V gene sequence: CDR1 SGHRS, CDR2 YFSETQ. V was clipped by 4 bases and J by 1 base, with 9 bases between them. CDR3 length: 13 amino acids. The CDR3 coding sequence is TGCGCCAGCAGCATAACAGGTTCCTACGAGCAGTACTTC. It encodes CASSITGSYEQYF.

The chain carries TRBV30 and TRBJ1-1; 10 bases align to TRBD1. V trimming: 2 bases; J trimming: 5 bases; junction bases outside the gene matches: 5. This CDR3 comprises 14 residues. The germline V gene encodes CDR1 GTSNPN and CDR2 SVGIG (reference sequence). The CDR3 DNA reads as TGTGCCTGGAGTCGGCGGACAGGGGGGACTGAAGCTTTCTTT. Its translation: CAWSRRTGGTEAFF.

V and J are TRBV4-2 and TRBJ2-3; a possible D gene is TRBD1 (5 bases). The CDR3 has 11 amino acids. Trimming left V 7 bases short and J 5 bases short, with 7 bases between. In germline, CDR1 is LGHNA, CDR2 YNFKEQ. The CDR3 DNA is TGTGCCAGCATTCAGGGAGATACGCAGTATTTT. Protein sequence: CASIQGDTQYF.

The rearrangement joins TRBV2 to TRBJ1-1; tentative D call: TRBD1 (5 bases). The length of the CDR3 is 12 residues. Trimming took off 6 bases at V and 4 bases at J, with 9 bases between the two ends. The germline gives CDR1 SNHLY, CDR2 FYNNEI. The CDR3 DNA sequence: TGTGCCAGCAGGGACACAAGCACTGAAGCTTTCTTT. Translating gives CASRDTSTEAFF.

The chain uses TRBV4-3 and TRBJ1-1, with a possible D match to TRBD1 (5 bases). The germline V gene encodes CDR1 LGHNA and CDR2 YSLEER. This CDR3 has 15 amino acids. Deletions cut 0 bases from V and 6 bases from J, with 14 bases between. CDR3 protein: CASSQDSRVGSEAFF. The CDR3 nucleotides are TGCGCCAGCAGCCAAGACTCCAGGGTCGGTTCTGAAGCTTTCTTT.

The chain links TRBV4-2 to TRBJ2-1; D gene ambiguous. CDR1 and CDR2 from the germline V gene are LGHNA and YNFKEQ. This CDR3 has 13 amino acids. V lost 1 base to trimming and J lost 4 bases, with 5 bases between them. The CDR3 bases are TGTGCCAGCAGCCAAGCAGGTTACAATGAGCAGTTCTTC. Amino acid sequence: CASSQAGYNEQFF.

The V gene is TRBV4-1, the J gene TRBJ2-7, with 9 bases matching TRBD2. The CDR3 sequence is 14 residues long. The J segment lost 7 bases and the V segment lost 0 bases, leaving 4 bases of the junction unmatched. Germline-derived CDR1 and CDR2 are MGHRA and YSYEKL. The CDR3 loop reads CASSQDWTSEEQYF. Here the CDR3 DNA reads TGCGCCAGCAGCCAAGATTGGACTAGCGAGGAGCAGTACTTC.

A few counts support this clone. The chain is built from TRBV6-1 and TRBJ1-5; TRBD1 is a possible D gene (5 bases). V lost 2 bases, J lost 6 bases, and 11 bases lay in between. This CDR3 is 14 amino acids long. Germline V gene sequence: CDR1 MNHNS, CDR2 SASEGT. As DNA, the CDR3 is TGTGCCAGCAGTGAACTAGCGGGACCTCAGCCCCAGCATTTT. Translated: CASSELAGPQPQHF.

The chain combines TRBV2 with TRBJ1-1; D might be TRBD1 (5 bases). Germline CDR1 and CDR2: SNHLY and FYNNEI. This CDR3 region has 15 residues. V lost 9 bases and J lost 5, with 22 bases in between. CDR3 sequence: CARGGKGAVRTEAFF. In DNA, the CDR3 is TGTGCCAGGGGGGGTAAAGGGGCGGTACGGACTGAAGCTTTCTTT.

The chain combines TRBV11-2 with TRBJ2-1; 11 bases map to TRBD2. The CDR3 is 14 residues long. Germline V lookup: CDR1 SGHAT, CDR2 FQNNGV. Trimming removed 5 bases from V and 8 bases from J; junction bases left unmatched: 5. DNA for the CDR3: TGTGCCAGCAGCGGCCTAGCGGGGGGATATGAGCAGTTCTTC. It yields the protein CASSGLAGGYEQFF.